These T cell receptor beta chains were read from a single sample in a study of T-cell reconstitution after alpha-beta-depleted transplantation in children. TCRdb redid the calling of the PCR reads with MiXCR, one entry per CDR3 protein. The table has some 550,000 distinct CDR3 sequences, approximately 20% seen once; the top ten hold over 3%. Sample: PBMCs from the stem cell graft donor, taken from the stem cell graft. Receptors were obtained from a human donor who donated a stem cell graft to a child with acute lymphoblastic leukemia. The CDR3 runs from the conserved cysteine through the conserved F or W. D genes are given only for firm matches. Clone size is shown for a subset of rows, as once, few, many or a class of expanded clone.

clone_size	cdr3_length	d_call	j_call	v_call	cdr3_nt	cdr3_aa
.	16	TRBD2	TRBJ2-1	TRBV2	TGTGCCAGCAGTGTCCCTAGCGGGAGTGTGTACAATGAGCAGTTCTTC	CASSVPSGSVYNEQFF
.	16	.	TRBJ1-2	TRBV4-1	TGCGCCAGCAGCCAAGATATATGGGTAGCCGGCCTCGGCTACACCTTC	CASSQDIWVAGLGYTF
.	13	.	TRBJ1-2	TRBV5-1	TGCGCCACCCGACAGACCACTAACTATGGCTACACCTTC	CATRQTTNYGYTF
few	15	.	TRBJ2-2	TRBV10-3	TGTGCCATCAGTGAAGTCTCGGCGGGCACCGGGGAGCTGTTTTTT	CAISEVSAGTGELFF
.	15	.	TRBJ2-6	TRBV27	TGTGCCAGCAGTTTTTGGGGCTCTGGGGCCAACGTCCTGACTTTC	CASSFWGSGANVLTF
.	17	TRBD1	TRBJ1-2	TRBV5-1	TGCGCCAGCAGCCCGGCCGGGACAGGGATCGATCAGTATGGCTACACCTTC	CASSPAGTGIDQYGYTF
few	13	.	TRBJ2-1	TRBV9	TGTGCCAGCAGCGACGCCGGAGACAATGAGCAGTTCTTC	CASSDAGDNEQFF
few	12	.	TRBJ2-2	TRBV4-1	TGCGCCAGCAGCCTATACTACGGGGAGCTGTTTTTT	CASSLYYGELFF
.	15	TRBD1	TRBJ2-5	TRBV24-1	TGTGCCACCAGTGATTCCCGGACAGGGCAGGGGACCCAGTACTTC	CATSDSRTGQGTQYF
.	14	.	TRBJ2-7	TRBV12-3/TRBV12-4	TGTGCCAGCACCTATGGGGACTGGAGCTACGAGCAGTACTTC	CASTYGDWSYEQYF
.	15	.	TRBJ1-1	TRBV29-1	TGCAGCGTTAGATCCGGACGTAATATGAACACTGAAGCTTTCTTT	CSVRSGRNMNTEAFF
.	14	.	TRBJ1-2	TRBV12-3/TRBV12-4	TGTGCCAGCAGTTTTTCTATCGCAAACTATGGCTACACCTTC	CASSFSIANYGYTF
few	12	.	TRBJ2-1	TRBV27	TGTGCCAGCAGTTCCCCGCCTAATGAGCAGTTCTTC	CASSSPPNEQFF
.	14	.	TRBJ1-2	TRBV5-1	TGCGCCAGCAGCTTGTATCGGACAGCCTATGGCTACACCTTC	CASSLYRTAYGYTF
few	16	.	TRBJ2-7	TRBV9	TGTGCCAGCAGCGTAGTCACGGACGGCCCCTCCTACGAGCAGTACTTC	CASSVVTDGPSYEQYF
.	15	TRBD2	TRBJ2-7	TRBV15	TGTGCCACCAGCAGAGAGGCTAGCGGGCGGTACGAGCAGTACTTC	CATSREASGRYEQYF